Detailed here is one TCR beta chain. Its specificity is not known. These data are taken from a study of T cell responses to AZD1222 COVID-19 vaccine. The study's findings and limits: The number of AZD1222 recipients seropositive at baseline was only five or six.

The CDR3 is 14 amino acids. V was cut by 1 base and J by 1 base, with 10 bases left in between. From germline, CDR1 is SQVTM and CDR2 ANQGSEA. Libraries were prepared by immunoSEQ multiplex PCR; TCRdb keeps only in-frame clonotypes and omits some of them. This sample has roughly 120,000 clones, with around 85% found just once. Material: peripheral blood, obtained on day 0 of MenACWY control vaccination. This chain links TRBV29-1 with TRBJ1-1; D gene uncertain. The TCR comes from an adult in good health. The CDR3: CSVEVFRQNTEAFF. In DNA form, the CDR3 reads TGCAGCGTTGAAGTATTCAGGCAGAACACTGAAGCTTTCTTT.